A single sample is the source of the 28 T cell receptor beta chains below, sequenced in a study of shared clonotypes between healthy human individuals. Clones were sequenced by immunoSEQ multiplex PCR, and TCRdb holds only the in-frame ones, with some missing. The repertoire holds under 850,000 clones, with nearly 95% as singletons. The naive CD8 population came from CD45RO-negative cells selected for CCR7, without terminally differentiated effector memory CD45RA+ cells. Sequencing was performed on naive CD8+ T cells sorted from blood. Every receptor here comes from a man aged 25-40 years in good health.

V gene TRBV9 combines with J gene TRBJ2-1; 8 bases align to TRBD2. V gave up 4 bases and J gave up 3 bases; unmatched junction bases: 9. CDR1 SGDLS and CDR2 YYNGEE come from the germline V gene. This CDR3 spans 16 amino acids. Here the CDR3 DNA reads TGTGCCAGCAGCATCTCACAGCGGGAGTTCTACAATGAGCAGTTCTTC. Its translation: CASSISQREFYNEQFF.

V is TRBV7-9 and J is TRBJ2-2; no clear D gene. This CDR3 spans 16 amino acids. CDR1 is SEHNR and CDR2 is FQNEAQ in the germline V gene (reference sequence). The V gene lost 3 bases and the J gene lost 0 bases, with 11 bases spanning the gap. CDR3 in amino acids: CASSFLDISNTGELFF. The DNA of the CDR3 is TGTGCCAGCAGCTTTCTCGACATTTCGAACACCGGGGAGCTGTTTTTT.

The chain is built from TRBV19 and TRBJ2-7; perhaps TRBD1 as D (6 bases). The CDR3 is made up of 14 amino acids. Between the trimmed V and J ends, which lost 5 bases and 0 bases, there was a span of 11 bases. The germline V gene has CDR1 LNHDA and CDR2 SQIVND (reference sequence). The CDR3 nucleotides read TGTGCCAGTAGTCCTTTGGACAGCTCCTACGAGCAGTACTTC. The encoded protein is CASSPLDSSYEQYF.

V is TRBV4-2 and J is TRBJ1-2, with 7 bases fitting TRBD1. The V gene end was trimmed by 0 bases and the J gene end by 8 bases; junction bases not matched to a gene: 15. Germline values: CDR1 LGHNA, CDR2 YNFKEQ. This CDR3 is built from 17 residues. The CDR3 nucleotides are TGTGCCAGCAGCCAAGATTACTTCGAGGGGGCCGTCCTGGGCTACACCTTC. This codes for CASSQDYFEGAVLGYTF.

This chain uses TRBV11-2 with TRBJ2-2, with TRBD2 identical over 12 bases. The J segment lost 3 bases and the V segment lost 6 bases, leaving 14 bases of the junction unmatched. The germline CDR1 and CDR2 sequences are SGHAT and FQNNGV. The CDR3 covers 19 residues. The CDR3 nucleotides read TGTGCCAGCAGGACCCTAGCGGGAGGGCCGGGGCCCCACACCGGGGAGCTGTTTTTT. The encoded protein is CASRTLAGGPGPHTGELFF.

The V call is TRBV7-2, the J call TRBJ2-7; possible D gene TRBD2, 6 bases. The V end lost 4 bases, the J end lost 2 bases, and 9 bases lay between the germline ends. Germline V lookup: CDR1 SGHTA, CDR2 FQGNSA. The CDR3 has 13 residues. The CDR3 sequence: CASSWTKAYEQYF. The DNA for the CDR3 is TGTGCCAGCAGCTGGACTAAGGCCTACGAGCAGTACTTC.

About this clone itself: The sample holds other DNA sequences that translate to the same CDR3. The chain combines TRBV27 with TRBJ2-1; 9 positions agree with TRBD2. This CDR3 comprises 15 residues. V gave up 2 bases and J gave up 7 bases; unmatched junction bases: 6. In germline, CDR1 is MNHEY, CDR2 SMNVEV (reference sequence). CDR3 loop: CASSLAGGPVNEQFF. For the CDR3, the DNA is TGTGCCAGCAGTTTAGCGGGAGGGCCGGTGAATGAGCAGTTCTTC.

The chain joins TRBV5-4 to TRBJ2-1, with D hard to call. The V and J ends lost 4 bases and 8 bases respectively, with 10 bases between them. The CDR3 spans 12 residues. Germline CDR1 and CDR2: SGHNT and YYREEE (reference sequence). DNA for the CDR3: TGTGCCAGCAGCCCCGAAGGTTATGAGCAGTTCTTC. This translates into CASSPEGYEQFF.

This chain uses TRBV7-9 with TRBJ2-5, with D perhaps matching TRBD1 (5 bases). V was trimmed by 3 bases and J by 0 bases, leaving 11 bases between them. CDR3 length: 15 amino acids. Germline CDR1 is SEHNR and CDR2 is FQNEAQ (reference sequence). The CDR3 bases are TGTGCCAGCAGCTTGTACACAGGATACCAAGAGACCCAGTACTTC. Residues: CASSLYTGYQETQYF. Complete variable domain (other parts from reference TRBV7-9 and TRBJ2-5): DTGVSQNPRHKITKRGQNVTFRCDPISEHNRLYWYRQTLGQGPEFLTYFQNEAQLEKSRLLSDRFSAERPKGSFSTLEIQRTEQGDSAMYLCASSLYTGYQETQYFGPGTRLLVL.

The rearrangement links TRBV10-3 to TRBJ2-1, with 8 bases identical to TRBD1. The junction had 11 bases not matched to a gene; V was cut back by 0 bases and J by 4 bases. Germline lookup yields CDR1 ENHRY and CDR2 SYGVKD. This CDR3 region has 18 residues. The CDR3 protein is CAISESLMGTGLYNEQFF. The CDR3 DNA is TGTGCCATCAGTGAGTCCCTAATGGGGACAGGATTATACAATGAGCAGTTCTTC.

The gene calls are TRBV29-1 and TRBJ1-2; no reliable D call. V lost 3 bases, J lost 8 bases, and 16 bases lay in between. This CDR3 comprises 13 residues. The germline gives CDR1 SQVTM, CDR2 ANQGSEA. The CDR3 sequence is CSVDDEGTSGYTF. DNA of the CDR3: TGCAGCGTTGATGACGAGGGAACGAGCGGCTACACCTTC. The variable domain in full, with the rest retrieved from reference TRBV29-1 and TRBJ1-2, is SAVISQKPSRDICQRGTSLTIQCQVDSQVTMMFWYRQQPGQSLTLIATANQGSEATYESGFVIDKFPISRPNLTFSTLTVSNMSPEDSSIYLCSVDDEGTSGYTFGSGTRLTVV.

This rearrangement joins TRBV6-5 to TRBJ2-7; D ambiguous. Germline V gene data show CDR1 as MNHEY and CDR2 as SVGAGI. The CDR3 sequence is 13 residues long. The V end was cut by 0 bases, the J end by 7 bases, with 10 bases between. The CDR3 loop reads CASSYSKAREQYF. Written as DNA, the CDR3 is TGTGCCAGCAGTTACTCGAAGGCGAGAGAGCAGTACTTC.

In this sample, this clone turned up once. This chain links TRBV2 with TRBJ2-1, with a weak D call TRBD1 (6 bases). The V end lost 8 bases, the J end lost 10 bases, and 9 bases lay between the germline ends. Per germline, CDR1 SNHLY and CDR2 FYNNEI. The length of the CDR3 is 10 residues. CDR3 DNA: TGTGCCAGCTGGGGGCTCGAGCAGTTCTTC. Its protein is CASWGLEQFF.

The chain joins TRBV4-1 to TRBJ2-1; no firm D call. The CDR3 length is 12 residues. The germline V gene encodes CDR1 MGHRA and CDR2 YSYEKL. The ends were cut back, 0 bases at V and 8 bases at J, with 5 bases in the middle. Here the CDR3 DNA reads TGCGCCAGCAGCCAAGATCTTGATGAGCAGTTCTTC. Protein sequence: CASSQDLDEQFF.

CDR3 coding DNA: TGTGCCAGCAGCTTAGATAGCTTGTGGCAGAACAATGAGCAGTTCTTC. Translating it yields CASSLDSLWQNNEQFF. The chain recombines TRBV11-2 with TRBJ2-1; D gene uncertain. Germline V gene sequence: CDR1 SGHAT, CDR2 FQNNGV. The CDR3 has 16 residues. Trimming took off 0 bases at V and 5 bases at J, with 14 bases between the two ends.

This chain links TRBV6-1 with TRBJ1-2; D unclear. The V end lost 7 bases, the J end lost 4 bases, and 10 bases lay between the germline ends. Germline values: CDR1 MNHNS, CDR2 SASEGT. The CDR3 is made up of 12 amino acids. The CDR3 DNA reads TGTGCCAGCAACGGCGGATCCTATGGCTACACCTTC. Translation gives CASNGGSYGYTF.

This chain links TRBV6-5 with TRBJ2-3; 10 bases align to TRBD2. The CDR3 has 15 amino acids. Trimming removed 0 bases from V and 10 bases from J; junction bases left unmatched: 7. Per germline, CDR1 MNHEY and CDR2 SVGAGI. The CDR3 DNA follows: TGTGCCAGCAGTTACTCGACAGCGGGAGGGGGTTCGCAGTATTTT. This gives the protein CASSYSTAGGGSQYF.

The chain carries TRBV11-3 and TRBJ2-7, with D perhaps TRBD2 (5 bases). This CDR3 is 14 amino acids long. Germline V gene sequence: CDR1 SGHNT, CDR2 YENEEA. V shed 5 bases and J shed 6 bases, with 17 bases lying between them. CDR3 in DNA: TGTGCCAGCAGCCCCCGGGGAACCCTCGGCGAGCAGTACTTC. This encodes CASSPRGTLGEQYF. Using reference TRBV11-3 and TRBJ2-7 for the parts outside the CDR3, the full variable domain is EAGVVQSPRYKIIEKKQPVAFWCNPISGHNTLYWYLQNLGQGPELLIRYENEEAVDDSQLPKDRFSAERLKGVDSTLKIQPAELGDSAVYLCASSPRGTLGEQYFGPGTRLTVT.

This clone occurred once. This chain connects TRBV5-5 to TRBJ2-7; 10 bases map to TRBD2. This CDR3 contains 16 residues. Germline V lookup: CDR1 SGHKS, CDR2 YYEKEE (reference sequence). V lost 0 bases and J lost 2; bases outside the gene matches: 5. The CDR3 loop reads CASSLGLAGYTYEQYF. As DNA, the CDR3 is TGTGCCAGCAGCTTGGGACTAGCGGGTTATACCTACGAGCAGTACTTC.

V usage is TRBV5-1 and J usage is TRBJ1-2; possibly TRBD1 for D (6 bases). In germline, CDR1 is SGHRS, CDR2 YFSETQ. V was cut by 4 bases and J by 1 base, with 14 bases left in between. The CDR3 consists of 15 residues. The CDR3 protein is CASSARTDYNYGYTF. The CDR3 coding sequence is TGCGCCAGCAGCGCGCGGACAGACTATAACTATGGCTACACCTTC.

The V gene is TRBV7-6, the J gene TRBJ1-1, with 7 bases lining up with TRBD1. Unmatched junction bases numbered 16, after V lost 5 bases and J lost 4 bases. Germline CDR1 is SGHVS and CDR2 is FNYEAQ. This CDR3 spans 17 amino acids. The CDR3: CASSLRTGQELSTEAFF. The CDR3 DNA reads TGTGCCAGCAGCCTCCGGACAGGTCAGGAATTGAGCACTGAAGCTTTCTTT.

This chain links TRBV11-2 with TRBJ2-5; D remains unclear. The germline V and J ends were trimmed by 11 bases and 5 bases, with 9 bases remaining between them. CDR1 is SGHAT, CDR2 FQNNGV, per germline. This CDR3 has 10 residues. The CDR3 region is CALSGETQYF. CDR3 DNA sequence: TGTGCCCTCAGTGGGGAGACCCAGTACTTC.

The chain is built from TRBV9 and TRBJ2-1; D is unclear. With 4 bases removed from V and 7 bases from J, the gap between germline ends came to 18 bases. The CDR3 consists of 15 residues. CDR1 and CDR2 from the germline V gene are SGDLS and YYNGEE. This chain's CDR3 is CASSPHRAFENEQFF. CDR3 DNA: TGTGCCAGCAGCCCCCATCGGGCCTTCGAGAATGAGCAGTTCTTC.

The CDR3 bases are TGTGCCAGCAGTCGTGACCCCCGCCGGCATGAGCAGTTCTTC. Its protein is CASSRDPRRHEQFF. The chain combines TRBV28 with TRBJ2-1; D ambiguous. Germline-derived CDR1 and CDR2 are MDHEN and SYDVKM. V lost 5 bases and J lost 8, with 16 bases in between. The CDR3 has 14 residues.

V gene TRBV7-9 combines with J gene TRBJ2-7; 9 nucleotides align to TRBD2. Germline CDR1 reads SEHNR; CDR2 reads FQNEAQ (reference sequence). This CDR3 is built from 14 residues. Trimming at V came to 5 bases and at J to 0 bases, leaving 2 bases not matched to a gene. In DNA, the CDR3 is TGTGCCAGCAGCCATAGCGGGAGCTCCTACGAGCAGTACTTC. Amino acids: CASSHSGSSYEQYF. The variable domain in full, completed from reference TRBV7-9 and TRBJ2-7, reads DTGVSQNPRHKITKRGQNVTFRCDPISEHNRLYWYRQTLGQGPEFLTYFQNEAQLEKSRLLSDRFSAERPKGSFSTLEIQRTEQGDSAMYLCASSHSGSSYEQYFGPGTRLTVT.

The chain combines TRBV7-9 with TRBJ2-1; D remains ambiguous. The CDR3 spans 14 residues. Germline assignment: CDR1 SEHNR and CDR2 FQNEAQ (reference sequence). Trimming removed 5 bases at V and 7 bases at J, with 15 bases between. The CDR3 loop is CASSAPRRLNEQFF. The DNA of the CDR3 is TGTGCCAGCAGCGCCCCCCGCAGGCTGAATGAGCAGTTCTTC.

This clone was observed once. The CDR3: CASTPERERDEQFF. The CDR3, as DNA: TGTGCCAGCACCCCGGAGCGGGAGAGGGATGAGCAGTTCTTC. The chain joins TRBV7-9 to TRBJ2-1, with TRBD2 matching over 8 bases. Germline V gives CDR1 SEHNR, CDR2 FQNEAQ (reference sequence). V shed 7 bases, J shed 8 bases, and the junction held 10 bases outside the gene matches. The CDR3 extends over 14 amino acids.

The chain is built from TRBV13 and TRBJ2-7; no definite D call. V lost 0 bases and J 0 bases, leaving 18 bases between the germline ends. CDR1 PRHDT and CDR2 FYEKMQ come from the germline V gene (reference sequence). This CDR3 is 18 amino acids long. Written as DNA, the CDR3 is TGTGCCAGCAGCTTAGGCCTGGCTAGATCTGTAAGCTCCTACGAGCAGTACTTC. Protein sequence: CASSLGLARSVSSYEQYF.